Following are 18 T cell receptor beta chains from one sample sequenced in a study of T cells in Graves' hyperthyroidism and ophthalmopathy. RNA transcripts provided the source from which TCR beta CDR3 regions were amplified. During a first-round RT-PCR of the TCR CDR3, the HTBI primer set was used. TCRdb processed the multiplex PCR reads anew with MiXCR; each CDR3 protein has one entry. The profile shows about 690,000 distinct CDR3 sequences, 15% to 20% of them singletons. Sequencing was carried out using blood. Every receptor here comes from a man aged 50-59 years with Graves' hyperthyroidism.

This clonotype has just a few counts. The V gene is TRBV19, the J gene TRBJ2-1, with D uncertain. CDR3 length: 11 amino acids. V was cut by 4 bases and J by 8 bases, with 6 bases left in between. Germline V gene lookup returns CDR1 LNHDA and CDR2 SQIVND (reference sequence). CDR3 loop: CASSRQHEQFF. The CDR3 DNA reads TGTGCCAGTAGTAGGCAGCATGAGCAGTTCTTC.

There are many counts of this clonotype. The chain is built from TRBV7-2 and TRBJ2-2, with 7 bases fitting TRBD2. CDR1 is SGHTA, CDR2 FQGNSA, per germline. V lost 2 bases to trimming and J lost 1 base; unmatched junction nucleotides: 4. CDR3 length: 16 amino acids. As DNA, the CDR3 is TGTGCCAGCAGCTTACCTAGCGGATTGAACACCGGGGAGCTGTTTTTT. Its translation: CASSLPSGLNTGELFF.

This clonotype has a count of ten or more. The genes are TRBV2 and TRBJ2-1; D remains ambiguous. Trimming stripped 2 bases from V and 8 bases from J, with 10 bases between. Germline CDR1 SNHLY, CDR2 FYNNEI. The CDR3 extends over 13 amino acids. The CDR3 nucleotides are TGTGCCAGCAGTGAACCAAGGCCCGATGAGCAGTTCTTC. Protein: CASSEPRPDEQFF.

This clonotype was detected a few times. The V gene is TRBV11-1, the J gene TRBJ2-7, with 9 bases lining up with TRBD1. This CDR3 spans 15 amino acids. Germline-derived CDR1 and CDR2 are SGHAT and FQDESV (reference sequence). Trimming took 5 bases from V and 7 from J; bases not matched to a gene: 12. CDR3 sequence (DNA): TGTGCCAGCAGCCAGCACAGGGGGCCTTCGCGAGAGCAGTACTTC. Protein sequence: CASSQHRGPSREQYF. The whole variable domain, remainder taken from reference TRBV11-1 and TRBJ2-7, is EAEVAQSPRYKITEKSQAVAFWCDPISGHATLYWYRQILGQGPELLVQFQDESVVDDSQLPKDRFSAERLKGVDSTLKIQPAELGDSAMYLCASSQHRGPSREQYFGPGTRLTVT.

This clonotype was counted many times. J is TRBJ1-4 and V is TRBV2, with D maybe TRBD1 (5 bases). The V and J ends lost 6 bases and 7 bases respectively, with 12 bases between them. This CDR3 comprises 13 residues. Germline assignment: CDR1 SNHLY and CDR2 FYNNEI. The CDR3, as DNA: TGTGCCAGCAGGAACCAGGGAGGTGAAAAACTGTTTTTT. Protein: CASRNQGGEKLFF.

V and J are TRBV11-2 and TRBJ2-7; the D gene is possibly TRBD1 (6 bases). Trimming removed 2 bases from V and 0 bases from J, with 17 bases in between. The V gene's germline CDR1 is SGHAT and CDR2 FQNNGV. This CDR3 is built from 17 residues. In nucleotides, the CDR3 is TGTGCCAGCAGCTTACGGGTGGGGGCCCGCAGCTCCTACGAGCAGTACTTC. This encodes CASSLRVGARSSYEQYF.

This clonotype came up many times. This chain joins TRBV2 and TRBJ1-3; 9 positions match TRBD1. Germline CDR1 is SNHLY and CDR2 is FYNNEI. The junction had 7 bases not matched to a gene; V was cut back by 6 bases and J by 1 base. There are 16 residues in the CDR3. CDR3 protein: CASRGPGQGSGNTIYF. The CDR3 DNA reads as TGTGCCAGCAGAGGACCGGGACAGGGATCTGGAAACACCATATATTTT. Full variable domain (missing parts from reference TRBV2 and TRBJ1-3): EPEVTQTPSHQVTQMGQEVILRCVPISNHLYFYWYRQILGQKVEFLVSFYNNEISEKSEIFDDQFSVERPDGSNFTLKIRSTKLEDSAMYFCASRGPGQGSGNTIYFGEGSWLTVV.

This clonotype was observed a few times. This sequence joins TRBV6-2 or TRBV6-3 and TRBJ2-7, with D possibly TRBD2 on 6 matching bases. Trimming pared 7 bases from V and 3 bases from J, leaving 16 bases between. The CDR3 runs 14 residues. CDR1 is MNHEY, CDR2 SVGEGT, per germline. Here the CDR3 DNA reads TGTGCCAGCACGGTAGCGGAAATCGTCTACGAGCAGTACTTC. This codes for CASTVAEIVYEQYF.

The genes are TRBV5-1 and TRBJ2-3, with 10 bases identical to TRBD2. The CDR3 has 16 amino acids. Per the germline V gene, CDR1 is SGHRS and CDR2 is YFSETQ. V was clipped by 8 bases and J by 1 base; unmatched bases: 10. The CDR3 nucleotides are TGCGCCAGTGGAAACCAGCGGGAGGGGGGCACAGATACGCAGTATTTT. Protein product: CASGNQREGGTDTQYF.

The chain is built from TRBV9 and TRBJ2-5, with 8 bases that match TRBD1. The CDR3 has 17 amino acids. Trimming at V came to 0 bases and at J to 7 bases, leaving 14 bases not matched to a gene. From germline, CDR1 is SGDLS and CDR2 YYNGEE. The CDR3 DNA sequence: TGTGCCAGCAGCGTAGCCGAAGGGGGCAGGGGGCTTGGGACCCAGTACTTC. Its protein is CASSVAEGGRGLGTQYF.

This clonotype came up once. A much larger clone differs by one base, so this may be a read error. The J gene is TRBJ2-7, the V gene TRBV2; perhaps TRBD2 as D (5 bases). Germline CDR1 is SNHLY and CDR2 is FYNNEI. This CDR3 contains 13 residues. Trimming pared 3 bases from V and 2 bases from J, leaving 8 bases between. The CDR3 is CASSEEEPYEQYF. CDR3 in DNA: TGTGCCAGCAGTGAGGAGGAACCCTACGAGCAGTACTTC.

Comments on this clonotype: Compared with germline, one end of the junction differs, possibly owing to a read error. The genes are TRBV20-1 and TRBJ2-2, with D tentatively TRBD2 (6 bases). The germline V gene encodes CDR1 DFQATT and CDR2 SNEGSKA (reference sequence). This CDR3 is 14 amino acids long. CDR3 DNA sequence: TGCAGTGCTAGAGATCCCAGGGCTGGCGGGGAGCCGTTTTTT. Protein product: CSARDPRAGGEPFF.

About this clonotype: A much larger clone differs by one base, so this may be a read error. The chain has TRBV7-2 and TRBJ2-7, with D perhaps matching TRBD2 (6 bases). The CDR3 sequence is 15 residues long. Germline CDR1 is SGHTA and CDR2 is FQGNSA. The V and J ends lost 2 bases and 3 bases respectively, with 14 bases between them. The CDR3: CASSLSSGGVYEQYF. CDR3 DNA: TGTGCCAGCAGCTTAAGTTCTGGCGGGGTCTACGAGCAGTACTTC.

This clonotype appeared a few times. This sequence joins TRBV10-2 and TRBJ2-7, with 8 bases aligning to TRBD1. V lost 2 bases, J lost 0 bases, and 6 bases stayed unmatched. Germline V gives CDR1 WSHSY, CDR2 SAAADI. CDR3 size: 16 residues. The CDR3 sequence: CASSEPDRGISYEQYF. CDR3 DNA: TGCGCCAGCAGTGAGCCTGACAGGGGTATCTCCTACGAGCAGTACTTC.

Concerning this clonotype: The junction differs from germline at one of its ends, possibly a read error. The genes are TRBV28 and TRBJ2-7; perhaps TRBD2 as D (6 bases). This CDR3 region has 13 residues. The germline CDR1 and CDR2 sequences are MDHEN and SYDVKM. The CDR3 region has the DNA TGTGCCGGCAGTTTGGGGGGCTCCTACGAGCAGTACTTC. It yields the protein CAGSLGGSYEQYF.

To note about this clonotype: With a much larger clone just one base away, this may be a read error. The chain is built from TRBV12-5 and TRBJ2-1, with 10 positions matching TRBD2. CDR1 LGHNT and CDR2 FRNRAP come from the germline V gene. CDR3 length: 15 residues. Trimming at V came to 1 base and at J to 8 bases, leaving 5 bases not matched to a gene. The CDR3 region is CASGLGTSGYDEQFF. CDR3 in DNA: TGTGCTAGTGGTTTGGGGACTAGCGGTTACGATGAGCAGTTCTTC.

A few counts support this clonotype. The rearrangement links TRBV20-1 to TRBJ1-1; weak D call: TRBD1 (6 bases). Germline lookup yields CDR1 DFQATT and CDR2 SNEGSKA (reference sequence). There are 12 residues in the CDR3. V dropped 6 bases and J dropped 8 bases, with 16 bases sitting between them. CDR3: CSAGQPPREAFF. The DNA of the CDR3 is TGCAGTGCCGGACAGCCTCCAAGGGAAGCTTTCTTT.

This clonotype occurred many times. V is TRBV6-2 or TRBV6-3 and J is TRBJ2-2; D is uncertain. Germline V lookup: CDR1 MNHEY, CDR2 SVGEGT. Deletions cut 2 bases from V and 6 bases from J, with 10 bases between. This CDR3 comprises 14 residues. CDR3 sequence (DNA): TGTGCCAGCAGTTACGGAGAAAGGGCCGGGGAGCTGTTTTTT. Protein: CASSYGERAGELFF.